Detailed here is one TCR beta chain. The antigen is undetermined. Using its own MiXCR run on the reads, TCRdb lists one record per CDR3 protein. The profile shows 480,000 or so distinct CDR3 sequences, about 11% of them singletons. The entry originates in a study of T cell repertoires in cytomegalovirus infection. Study context: Indicated by public TCR beta signatures were CMV infection and matching HLA type.

Germline values: CDR1 SGHNT, CDR2 YYREEE (reference sequence). V dropped 0 bases and J dropped 6; count of bases not matched to a gene: 6. This CDR3 is 16 amino acids long. The study, taken as a whole, reports: In two of eight donors, the top clonotype was HLA-C-restricted CMV-specific. Identification of carriers of CMV plus the relevant HLA was achieved through cumulative public TCR beta family frequency.

The chain uses TRBV5-4 and TRBJ2-1; 10 bases map to TRBD2. This sequence was found in a human donor in good health (CMV status not recorded). Some clones in this sample may be carry-over from other donors' samples. Sequenced sample: PBMCs. CDR3 nucleotide sequence: TGTGCCAGCAGCTTGGCCGGTTCTAGCGGGAGCAATGAGCAGTTCTTC. Translating gives CASSLAGSSGSNEQFF.